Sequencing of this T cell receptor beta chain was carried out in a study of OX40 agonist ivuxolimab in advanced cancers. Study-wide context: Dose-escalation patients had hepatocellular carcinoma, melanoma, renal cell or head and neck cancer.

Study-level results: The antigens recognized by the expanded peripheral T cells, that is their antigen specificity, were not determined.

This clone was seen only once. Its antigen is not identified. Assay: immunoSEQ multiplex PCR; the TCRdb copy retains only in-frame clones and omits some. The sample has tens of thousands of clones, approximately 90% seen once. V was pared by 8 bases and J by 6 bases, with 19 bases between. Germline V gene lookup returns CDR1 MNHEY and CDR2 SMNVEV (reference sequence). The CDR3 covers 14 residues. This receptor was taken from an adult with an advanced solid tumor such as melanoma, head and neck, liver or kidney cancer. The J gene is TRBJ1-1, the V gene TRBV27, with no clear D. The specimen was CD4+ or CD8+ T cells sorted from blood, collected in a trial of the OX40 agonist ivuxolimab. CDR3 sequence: CASRPLTGYAEAFF. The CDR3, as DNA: TGTGCCAGCCGCCCTCTTACGGGATACGCTGAAGCTTTCTTT.